Each of the 29 T cell receptor beta chains below was sequenced from the same sample in a study of memory CD4+ T cells and cytomegalovirus serostatus. Method: immunoSEQ multiplex PCR; TCRdb's copy keeps in-frame clones and lacks some. The repertoire holds about 60,000 clones, with roughly 75% as singletons. The sort gate was single viable CD3+CD4+CD8-CD45RO+ cells for memory CD4+ T cells. Sequenced input: memory CD4+ T cells from blood. The receptors originated from an adult in good health and CMV-seronegative. Some clones in this sample may be carry-over from other donors' samples.

The CDR3 spells CASSLGVNEQFF. As DNA, the CDR3 is TGTGCCAGCAGTTTAGGGGTCAATGAGCAGTTCTTC. This chain uses TRBV28 with TRBJ2-1; no firm D call. The length of the CDR3 is 12 residues. Germline V gene data show CDR1 as MDHEN and CDR2 as SYDVKM. Trimming removed 2 bases from V and 6 bases from J, with 5 bases in between.

V gene TRBV5-1 combines with J gene TRBJ1-5, with 9 bases that match TRBD1. CDR3 length: 14 residues. Unmatched junction bases numbered 6, after V lost 4 bases and J lost 7 bases. Germline CDR1 and CDR2: SGHRS and YFSETQ. CDR3 loop: CASSPGQGGQPQHF. In DNA, the CDR3 is TGCGCCAGCAGCCCGGGACAGGGAGGCCAGCCCCAGCATTTT.

The chain carries TRBV7-6 and TRBJ2-2, with TRBD2 matching 8 bases. This CDR3 is built from 17 residues. Unmatched junction bases numbered 6, after V lost 2 bases and J lost 1 base. In germline, CDR1 is SGHVS, CDR2 FNYEAQ. CDR3 coding DNA: TGTGCCAGCAGCTTAAATCGTCGGGGGGGGAACACCGGGGAGCTGTTTTTT. Its translation is CASSLNRRGGNTGELFF.

In regard to this clone: At one end, the junction sequence differs from germline, possibly due to a read error. The chain has TRBV7-2 and TRBJ2-5; D gene uncertain. The CDR3 contains 14 residues. The germline V gene has CDR1 SGHTA and CDR2 FQGNSA. CDR3 loop: CASSLMTVQDTQYF. CDR3 nucleotide sequence: TGTGCCAGCAGCTTGATGACGGTCCAAGATACCCAGTACTTC.

This clone was detected only once. The chain has TRBV5-1 and TRBJ2-3; 7 bases are shared with TRBD2. The length of the CDR3 is 16 residues. Germline V gene data show CDR1 as SGHRS and CDR2 as YFSETQ. Unmatched junction bases numbered 10, after V lost 2 bases and J lost 4 bases. CDR3 region: CASSFKGGPPPDTQYF. DNA for the CDR3: TGCGCCAGCAGCTTCAAGGGAGGGCCCCCCCCAGATACGCAGTATTTT.

The CDR3 bases are TGTGCCAGCAGTGAGACAGGGAGGGATCAGCCCCAGCATTTT. Translation gives CASSETGRDQPQHF. The chain joins TRBV2 to TRBJ1-5; 7 bases align to TRBD1. This CDR3 is built from 14 residues. V trimming: 3 bases; J trimming: 5 bases; junction bases outside the gene matches: 4. Germline V gene lookup returns CDR1 SNHLY and CDR2 FYNNEI. The full variable domain, completed using reference TRBV2 and TRBJ1-5, is EPEVTQTPSHQVTQMGQEVILRCVPISNHLYFYWYRQILGQKVEFLVSFYNNEISEKSEIFDDQFSVERPDGSNFTLKIRSTKLEDSAMYFCASSETGRDQPQHFGDGTRLSIL.

The chain combines TRBV11-2 with TRBJ2-2; D uncertain. This CDR3 is built from 16 residues. CDR1 and CDR2 from the germline V gene are SGHAT and FQNNGV. The ends were cut back, 5 bases at V and 3 bases at J, with 16 bases in the middle. In DNA, the CDR3 is TGTGCCAGCAGCCGATTAATGGCACTCCACACCGGGGAGCTGTTTTTT. This codes for CASSRLMALHTGELFF.

The J gene is TRBJ1-5, the V gene TRBV6-6; tentative D call: TRBD1 (5 bases). Trimming removed 6 bases from V and 6 bases from J, with 18 bases in between. This CDR3 comprises 15 residues. Per germline, CDR1 MNHNY and CDR2 SVGAGI (reference sequence). The CDR3 here is CASRGGRGAGQPQHF. CDR3 bases: TGTGCCAGCAGGGGGGGAAGGGGCGCGGGTCAGCCCCAGCATTTT.

Only a few counts were recorded for this clone. The chain carries TRBV28 and TRBJ1-2; no firm D call. The CDR3 length is 13 residues. Trimming shortened V by 8 bases and J by 4 bases, and 14 bases separated the two germline ends. Germline loops: CDR1 MDHEN, CDR2 SYDVKM. In DNA form, the CDR3 reads TGTGCCAGCTTGGAGCAGAATTCCTATGGCTACACCTTC. Encoded protein: CASLEQNSYGYTF.

This chain connects TRBV5-1 to TRBJ2-7; 8 bases agree with TRBD1. The CDR3 is 13 amino acids. Germline CDR1 reads SGHRS; CDR2 reads YFSETQ. With V trimmed by 3 bases and J by 7 bases, 6 bases remained unmatched. The CDR3 sequence is CASSSGQGKEQYF. The CDR3 region has the DNA TGCGCCAGCAGCTCTGGACAGGGTAAAGAGCAGTACTTC. Using reference TRBV5-1 and TRBJ2-7 for the parts outside the CDR3, the full variable domain is KAGVTQTPRYLIKTRGQQVTLSCSPISGHRSVSWYQQTPGQGLQFLFEYFSETQRNKGNFPGRFSGRQFSNSRSEMNVSTLELGDSALYLCASSSGQGKEQYFGPGTRLTVT.

The chain joins TRBV29-1 to TRBJ1-3; D ambiguous. This CDR3 has 13 residues. The V and J ends lost 7 bases and 2 bases respectively, with 12 bases between them. Per germline, CDR1 SQVTM and CDR2 ANQGSEA. CDR3 amino acids: CSGQRGAGNTIYF. In nucleotides, the CDR3 is TGCAGCGGACAAAGAGGCGCTGGAAACACCATATATTTT.

The rearrangement uses TRBV5-4 and TRBJ2-3; D could derive from TRBD1 or TRBD2 (6 bases each). Germline CDR1 SGHNT, CDR2 YYREEE (reference sequence). The V end was cut by 3 bases, the J end by 4 bases, with 12 bases between. The CDR3 runs 14 residues. The CDR3 spells CASSYPGDSDTQYF. CDR3 bases: TGTGCCAGCAGCTACCCAGGGGACTCAGATACGCAGTATTTT.

The V and J genes are TRBV7-2 and TRBJ1-1, with a possible D match to TRBD1 (6 bases). The V end was cut by 4 bases, the J end by 9 bases, with 15 bases between. This CDR3 has 13 residues. Germline CDR1 and CDR2: SGHTA and FQGNSA. CDR3 region: CASSSGLGAQAFF. CDR3 DNA sequence: TGTGCCAGCAGCTCCGGGCTGGGGGCACAAGCTTTCTTT.

This clone was seen more than once but under ten times. CDR3 sequence reads: CASSLVQGGAKNIQYF. CDR3 DNA: TGTGCCAGCAGCCTGGTGCAGGGAGGGGCCAAAAACATTCAGTACTTC. The chain couples TRBV7-2 to TRBJ2-4, with 7 bases aligning to TRBD2. In germline, CDR1 is SGHTA, CDR2 FQGNSA. V shed 5 bases and J 1 base; nucleotides not matched to a gene: 8. The CDR3 has 16 residues.

V usage is TRBV9 and J usage is TRBJ1-3, with D possibly TRBD1 on 6 matching bases. This CDR3 has 14 amino acids. V was clipped by 3 bases and J by 4 bases, with 11 bases between them. Per the germline V gene, CDR1 is SGDLS and CDR2 is YYNGEE. CDR3: CASSAGTNGNTIYF. The CDR3 DNA reads as TGTGCCAGCAGCGCCGGGACAAACGGAAACACCATATATTTT.

J is TRBJ1-6 and V is TRBV7-6; D might be TRBD1 (6 bases). V dropped 2 bases and J dropped 9 bases, with 20 bases sitting between them. There are 17 residues in the CDR3. Germline V lookup: CDR1 SGHVS, CDR2 FNYEAQ. CDR3 residues: CASSLFAGAGPGSPLHF. CDR3 DNA: TGTGCCAGCAGCTTATTTGCGGGGGCCGGGCCTGGTTCACCCCTCCACTTT.

The chain joins TRBV7-2 to TRBJ2-5; TRBD2 aligns across 12 bases. CDR1 and CDR2 (germline): SGHTA, FQGNSA. Germline trimming cut 2 bases from V and 7 bases from J; bases unmatched to any gene: 8. The CDR3 is made up of 16 amino acids. CDR3 loop: CASSLSPSGGAGTQYF. The CDR3 DNA sequence: TGTGCCAGCAGCTTATCCCCTAGCGGGGGGGCGGGGACCCAGTACTTC.

The chain joins TRBV5-1 to TRBJ2-3, with TRBD2 as a possible D gene (6 bases). V lost 3 bases and J 3 bases, leaving 14 bases between the germline ends. The CDR3 extends over 15 amino acids. Per the germline V gene, CDR1 is SGHRS and CDR2 is YFSETQ. Here the CDR3 reads CASSWGGSGTDTQYF. The DNA of the CDR3 is TGCGCCAGCAGCTGGGGAGGTTCCGGAACAGATACGCAGTATTTT. The entire variable domain, with the rest obtained from reference TRBV5-1 and TRBJ2-3, is as follows: KAGVTQTPRYLIKTRGQQVTLSCSPISGHRSVSWYQQTPGQGLQFLFEYFSETQRNKGNFPGRFSGRQFSNSRSEMNVSTLELGDSALYLCASSWGGSGTDTQYFGPGTRLTVL.

The chain links TRBV6-5 to TRBJ1-2; D gene unclear. CDR3 length: 16 residues. Trimming shortened V by 2 bases and J by 4 bases, and 17 bases separated the two germline ends. In germline, CDR1 is MNHEY, CDR2 SVGAGI. The chain's CDR3 is CASSYTTGGGGYGYTF. CDR3 bases: TGTGCCAGCAGTTACACAACGGGTGGTGGAGGCTATGGCTACACCTTC.

The genes are TRBV7-2 and TRBJ1-2, with D maybe TRBD1 (5 bases). CDR3 length equals 13 residues. Germline lookup yields CDR1 SGHTA and CDR2 FQGNSA. V was shortened by 2 bases and J by 2 bases, with 6 bases between the two germline ends. The CDR3: CASSLRGNYGYTF. Written as DNA, the CDR3 is TGTGCCAGCAGCTTAAGGGGAAACTATGGCTACACCTTC.

V gene TRBV5-1 combines with J gene TRBJ2-7; TRBD1 matches 9 bases. In germline, CDR1 is SGHRS, CDR2 YFSETQ. The CDR3 totals 15 residues. The V gene end was trimmed by 4 bases and the J gene end by 5 bases; junction bases not matched to a gene: 10. CDR3 amino acids: CASSPMGQGIHEQYF. Here the CDR3 DNA reads TGCGCCAGCAGCCCAATGGGACAGGGTATCCACGAGCAGTACTTC. Together with reference TRBV5-1 and TRBJ2-7, the CDR3 gives the full variable domain: KAGVTQTPRYLIKTRGQQVTLSCSPISGHRSVSWYQQTPGQGLQFLFEYFSETQRNKGNFPGRFSGRQFSNSRSEMNVSTLELGDSALYLCASSPMGQGIHEQYFGPGTRLTVT.

This rearrangement joins TRBV6-1 to TRBJ2-7; D may be TRBD2 (5 bases). The ends were cut back, 4 bases at V and 6 bases at J, with 16 bases in the middle. Germline CDR1 and CDR2: MNHNS and SASEGT. The CDR3 extends over 14 amino acids. The CDR3 region is CASSGEQRRFEQYF. CDR3 in DNA: TGTGCCAGCAGTGGGGAGCAGCGTCGGTTCGAGCAGTACTTC.

The chain couples TRBV29-1 to TRBJ2-2; 8 nucleotides match TRBD1. Trimming at V came to 7 bases and at J to 3 bases, leaving 4 bases not matched to a gene. This CDR3 comprises 13 residues. Germline V gives CDR1 SQVTM, CDR2 ANQGSEA. This chain's CDR3 is CSGGQEDTGELFF. CDR3 bases: TGCAGCGGGGGACAGGAGGACACCGGGGAGCTGTTTTTT.

V usage is TRBV6-4 and J usage is TRBJ1-1; D is perhaps TRBD1 (6 bases). The CDR3 is 14 residues long. Germline CDR1 is MRHNA and CDR2 is SNTAGT. Trimming pared 3 bases from V and 4 bases from J, leaving 12 bases between. This chain's CDR3 is CASSEQPTGTEAFF. The CDR3 DNA sequence: TGTGCCAGCAGTGAACAGCCGACAGGCACTGAAGCTTTCTTT.

The gene calls are TRBV27 and TRBJ2-3, with D maybe TRBD1 (5 bases). The germline V and J ends were trimmed by 9 bases and 2 bases, with 18 bases remaining between them. Germline CDR1 MNHEY, CDR2 SMNVEV (reference sequence). This CDR3 contains 15 residues. The CDR3 coding sequence is TGTGCCAGTCTGGTCAGGGTTTTTGACACAGATACGCAGTATTTT. It codes for CASLVRVFDTDTQYF.

The chain is built from TRBV7-2 and TRBJ1-2; TRBD1 might be the D (5 bases). The CDR3 is 14 residues long. V was pared by 2 bases and J by 6 bases, with 13 bases between. The germline V gene has CDR1 SGHTA and CDR2 FQGNSA. CDR3 DNA: TGTGCCAGCAGCTTAAGCAGCAGGGAAGATGGCTACACCTTC. The encoded protein is CASSLSSREDGYTF.

The J gene is TRBJ1-2, the V gene TRBV7-2; D uncertain. From germline, CDR1 is SGHTA and CDR2 FQGNSA. The CDR3 length is 13 residues. Trimming took 1 base from V and 8 from J, leaving 11 bases between them. As DNA, the CDR3 is TGTGCCAGCAGCTTAGATTCCCCTTGGGGCTACACCTTC. This sequence encodes CASSLDSPWGYTF.

The chain recombines TRBV4-2 with TRBJ1-3, with TRBD1 as a possible D gene (5 bases). The CDR3 has 15 residues. Trimming cost V 0 bases and J 14 bases, with 20 bases left between them. Germline V gives CDR1 LGHNA, CDR2 YNFKEQ. CDR3 DNA sequence: TGTGCCAGCAGCCAAGAAGAATCCGGGACCTTTGCCCTATATTTT. Amino acids: CASSQEESGTFALYF.

The V call is TRBV7-3, the J call TRBJ2-5; 7 bases map to TRBD1. The germline CDR1 and CDR2 sequences are SGHTA and FQGTGA. The junction had 6 bases not matched to a gene; V was cut back by 5 bases and J by 0 bases. This CDR3 contains 15 residues. The CDR3 reads CASSRTGTDQETQYF. CDR3 bases: TGTGCCAGCAGCAGAACCGGGACAGACCAAGAGACCCAGTACTTC. Looking up the rest from reference TRBV7-3 and TRBJ2-5 gives the full variable domain: GAGVSQTPSNKVTEKGKYVELRCDPISGHTALYWYRQSLGQGPEFLIYFQGTGAADDSGLPNDRFFAVRPEGSVSTLKIQRTERGDSAVYLCASSRTGTDQETQYFGPGTRLLVL.